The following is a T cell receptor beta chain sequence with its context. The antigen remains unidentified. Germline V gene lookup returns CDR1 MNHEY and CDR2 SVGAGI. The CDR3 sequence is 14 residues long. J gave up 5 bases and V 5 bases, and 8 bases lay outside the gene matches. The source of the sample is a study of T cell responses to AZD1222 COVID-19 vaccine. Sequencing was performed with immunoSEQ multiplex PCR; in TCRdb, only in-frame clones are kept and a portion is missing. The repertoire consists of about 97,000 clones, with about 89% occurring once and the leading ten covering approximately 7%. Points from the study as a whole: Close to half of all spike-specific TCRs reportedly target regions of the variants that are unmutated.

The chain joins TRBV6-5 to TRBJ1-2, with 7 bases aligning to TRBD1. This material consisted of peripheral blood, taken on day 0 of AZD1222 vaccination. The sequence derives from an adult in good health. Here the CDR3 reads CASSRLTGKYGYTF. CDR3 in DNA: TGTGCCAGCAGTAGATTGACAGGGAAATATGGCTACACCTTC.